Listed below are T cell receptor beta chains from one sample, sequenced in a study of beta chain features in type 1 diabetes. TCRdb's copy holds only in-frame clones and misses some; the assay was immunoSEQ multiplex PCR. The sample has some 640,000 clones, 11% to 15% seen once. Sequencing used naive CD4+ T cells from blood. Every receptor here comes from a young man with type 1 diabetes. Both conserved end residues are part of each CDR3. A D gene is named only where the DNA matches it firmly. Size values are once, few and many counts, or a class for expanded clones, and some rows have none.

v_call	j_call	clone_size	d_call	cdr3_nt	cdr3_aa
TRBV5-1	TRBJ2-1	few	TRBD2	TGCGCCAGCAGCTTGACTAGCGGGAGAGATGAGCAGTTCTTC	CASSLTSGRDEQFF
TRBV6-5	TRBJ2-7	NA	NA	TGTGCCAGCAGTTACTCGAAGTCGTTGAGGTCGTACGAGCAGTACTTC	CASSYSKSLRSYEQYF
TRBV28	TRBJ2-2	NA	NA	TGTGCCAGCAGTTTCCAGGGGGGCACCGGGGAGCTGTTTTTT	CASSFQGGTGELFF
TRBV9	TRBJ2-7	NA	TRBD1	TGTGCCAGCAGCGCCCGCCGGGACAGTTACGAGCAGTACTTC	CASSARRDSYEQYF
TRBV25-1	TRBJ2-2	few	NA	TGTGCCAGCAGTGAATGGGGGGATCGGGGCACCGGGGAGCTGTTTTTT	CASSEWGDRGTGELFF
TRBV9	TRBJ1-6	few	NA	TGTGCCAGCAGCCGCCCTACAGGGCGGGCCCTCCACTTT	CASSRPTGRALHF
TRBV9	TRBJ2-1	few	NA	TGTGCCAGCAGCGAGCAGATCTCCTACAATGAGCAGTTCTTC	CASSEQISYNEQFF
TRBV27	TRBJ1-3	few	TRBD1	TGTGCCAGCAGTCCGGCGACAGGGCTCTCTGGAAACACCATATATTTT	CASSPATGLSGNTIYF
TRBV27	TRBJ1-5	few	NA	TGTGCCAGCAGTTTTCAGGGCGAACAGCCCCAGCATTTT	CASSFQGEQPQHF
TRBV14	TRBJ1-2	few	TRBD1	TGTGCCAGCAGCCGACTACAGGGGACAGGCGGCTACACCTTC	CASSRLQGTGGYTF
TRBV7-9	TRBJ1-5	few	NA	TGTGCCAGCAGCCTCCGGGGGGATCAGCCCCAGCATTTT	CASSLRGDQPQHF
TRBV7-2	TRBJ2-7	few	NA	TGTGCCAGCAGCCAGGTACCTAGCTCCTACGAGCAGTACTTC	CASSQVPSSYEQYF
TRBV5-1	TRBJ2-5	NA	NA	TGCGCCAGCAGCCTTCTAGCTCACGAAGAGACCCAGTACTTC	CASSLLAHEETQYF
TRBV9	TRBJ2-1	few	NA	TGTGCCAGCAGCCCCGACCGTGGGAGCTCCTACAATGAGCAGTTCTTC	CASSPDRGSSYNEQFF
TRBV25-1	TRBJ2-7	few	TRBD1	TGTGCCAGCAGTACCGCAGGGGGCTACGAGCAGTACTTC	CASSTAGGYEQYF
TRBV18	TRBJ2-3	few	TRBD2	TGTGCCAGCTCACCGGCGGGGAGGGCAGATACGCAGTATTTT	CASSPAGRADTQYF
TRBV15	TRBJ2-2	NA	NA	TGTGCCACCAGCAGAGTCCTCGGCCAGCACCCGAACACCGGGGAGCTGTTTTTT	CATSRVLGQHPNTGELFF
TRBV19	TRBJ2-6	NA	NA	TGTGCCAGTAGTCGGCTGTACTCTGGGGCCAACGTCCTGACTTTC	CASSRLYSGANVLTF
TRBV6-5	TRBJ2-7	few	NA	TGTGCCAGCAGTTACTCACCGCCGGGGGTGGGCCGCGAGCAGTACTTC	CASSYSPPGVGREQYF
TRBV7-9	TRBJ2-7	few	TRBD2	TGTGCCAGCAGCTTAGGACTAGCGGGAGTAGGCGAGCAGTACTTC	CASSLGLAGVGEQYF
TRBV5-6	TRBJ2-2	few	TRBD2	TGTGCCAGCAGCTTGTTTAGCGGGAAGGACACCGGGGAGCTGTTTTTT	CASSLFSGKDTGELFF
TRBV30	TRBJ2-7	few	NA	TGTGCCTGGAGTGTACGTCGCGAGCAGTACTTC	CAWSVRREQYF
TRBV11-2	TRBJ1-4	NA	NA	TGTGCCAGCAGCTTAGCAGGGATTAATGAAAAACTGTTTTTT	CASSLAGINEKLFF
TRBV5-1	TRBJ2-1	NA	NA	TGCGCCAGCAGCTTGGTGGGGGAACTCTCCTACAATGAGCAGTTCTTC	CASSLVGELSYNEQFF
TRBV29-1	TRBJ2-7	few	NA	TGCAGCGTTGTTTCCATACGACACGACTACGAGCAGTACTTC	CSVVSIRHDYEQYF
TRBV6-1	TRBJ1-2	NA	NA	TGTGCCAGCAGTGAAGTCGGATTCTATGGCTACACCTTC	CASSEVGFYGYTF
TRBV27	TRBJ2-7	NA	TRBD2	TGTGCCAGCAGTTTATCCACCCGACTAGCGGGAAGCCACGAGCAGTACTTC	CASSLSTRLAGSHEQYF
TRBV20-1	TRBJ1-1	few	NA	TGCAGTGCCGCGGGCACTGAAGCTTTCTTT	CSAAGTEAFF
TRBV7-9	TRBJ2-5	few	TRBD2	TGTGCCAGCAGCTCGGGAGGGCCGGCGGCCCAGTACTTC	CASSSGGPAAQYF
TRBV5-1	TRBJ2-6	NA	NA	TGCGCCAGCAGCTTGGGCCCTCCCGGGTCCGGTGGGGCCAACGTCCTGACTTTC	CASSLGPPGSGGANVLTF
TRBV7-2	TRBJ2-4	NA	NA	TGTGCCAGCAGCCCCTATAAGGCCGAAAACATTCAGTACTTC	CASSPYKAENIQYF
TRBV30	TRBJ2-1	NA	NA	TGTGCCTGGAGTAAGGGTTACAATGAGCAGTTCTTC	CAWSKGYNEQFF
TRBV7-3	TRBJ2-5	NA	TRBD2	TGTGCCAGCAGCTTACAGCGGGGGCCACAAGAGACCCAGTACTTC	CASSLQRGPQETQYF
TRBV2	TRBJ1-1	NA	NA	TGTGCCAGCAGTGAAGAGCTGAACACTGAAGCTTTCTTT	CASSEELNTEAFF
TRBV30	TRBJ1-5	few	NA	TGTGCCTGGAGTCGGACAGTATTCAATAGCAATCAGCCCCAGCATTTT	CAWSRTVFNSNQPQHF
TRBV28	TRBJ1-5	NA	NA	TGTGCCAGCAGTTTTGTCACCAATCAGCCCCAGCATTTT	CASSFVTNQPQHF
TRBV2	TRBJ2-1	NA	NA	TGTGCCAGCGACACGAGCTCCTACAATGAGCAGTTCTTC	CASDTSSYNEQFF
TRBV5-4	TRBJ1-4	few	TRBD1	TGTGCCAGCAGCTTCGGGGACAGGGAGAATGAAAAACTGTTTTTT	CASSFGDRENEKLFF
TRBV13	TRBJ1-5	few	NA	TGTGCCAGCAGCCTTTCGATGGCGAATCAGCCCCAGCATTTT	CASSLSMANQPQHF
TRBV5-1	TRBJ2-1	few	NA	TGCGCCAGCAGCCGGGACTCCAGAAGCTCCTACAATGAGCAGTTCTTC	CASSRDSRSSYNEQFF
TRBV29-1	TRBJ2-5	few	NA	TGCAGCGCCTCGTTGTTTGGGATTCCCCAAGAGACCCAGTACTTC	CSASLFGIPQETQYF
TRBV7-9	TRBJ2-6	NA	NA	TGTGCCAGCAGCTTAGACAGCTACTCTGGGGCCAACGTCCTGACTTTC	CASSLDSYSGANVLTF
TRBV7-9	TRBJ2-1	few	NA	TGTGCCAGCAGCCCGGTTGGACAGCAGTTCTTC	CASSPVGQQFF
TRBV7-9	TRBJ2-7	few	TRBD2	TGTGCCAGCAGCTTAGCGAGGCTAGCGGGCAGCTCCTACGAGCAGTACTTC	CASSLARLAGSSYEQYF
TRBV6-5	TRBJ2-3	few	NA	TGTGCCAGCAGTTACTCCGGGACCTCGCACACAGATACGCAGTATTTT	CASSYSGTSHTDTQYF
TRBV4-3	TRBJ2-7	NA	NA	TGCGCCAGCAGCCGGAGCCAAACAGGGTCTCCCTACGAGCAGTACTTC	CASSRSQTGSPYEQYF
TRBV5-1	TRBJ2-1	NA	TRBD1	TGCGCCAGCAGCTCGCTGGGGACAGGGGTCTACAATGAGCAGTTCTTC	CASSSLGTGVYNEQFF
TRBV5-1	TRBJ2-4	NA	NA	TGCGCCAGCGGAACCGGGGAGGCCAAAAACATTCAGTACTTC	CASGTGEAKNIQYF
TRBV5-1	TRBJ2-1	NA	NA	TGCGCCAGCAGCCCCCAGCACTCCTACAATGAGCAGTTCTTC	CASSPQHSYNEQFF
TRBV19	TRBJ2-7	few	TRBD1	TGTGCCAGTAGTGTGATCCGCAGGGGGCAAGACGAGCAGTACTTC	CASSVIRRGQDEQYF
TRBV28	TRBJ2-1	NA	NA	TGTGCCAGCGGTTACACCCATAGCTCCTACAATGAGCAGTTCTTC	CASGYTHSSYNEQFF
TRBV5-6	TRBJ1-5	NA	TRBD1	TGTGCCAGCAGCTATACAGGGGAGCGGCAGCCCCAGCATTTT	CASSYTGERQPQHF
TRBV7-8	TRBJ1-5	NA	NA	TGTGCCAGCAGCTTAGACAGAGGCAATCAGCCCCAGCATTTT	CASSLDRGNQPQHF
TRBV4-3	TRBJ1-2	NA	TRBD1	TGCGCCAGCAGCCAGGCCAGGGGGCTAGGCCCCTATGGCTACACCTTC	CASSQARGLGPYGYTF
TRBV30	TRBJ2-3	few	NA	TGTGCCTGGAGTCTTAGCACAGATACGCAGTATTTT	CAWSLSTDTQYF
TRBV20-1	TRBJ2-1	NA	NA	TGCAGTGCGGTTCCTCCCAATGAGCAGTTCTTC	CSAVPPNEQFF
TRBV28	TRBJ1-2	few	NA	TGTGCCAGCAGAGTACAGGGATTCTATGGCTACACCTTC	CASRVQGFYGYTF
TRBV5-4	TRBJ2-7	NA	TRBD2	TGTGCCAGCAGCTCCCTGGGGGGTAGCGGGGGCGACGCGCAGTACTTC	CASSSLGGSGGDAQYF
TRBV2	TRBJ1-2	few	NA	TGTGCCAGCAGTGGCAGGGGAGATGGCTACACCTTC	CASSGRGDGYTF
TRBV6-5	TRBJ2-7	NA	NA	TGTGCCAGCAGTTCCTGGACAGAGCAGCAGTACTTC	CASSSWTEQQYF